The count of the clone carrying this T cell receptor beta chain is one. This sample is part of a study of T cell responses to AZD1222 COVID-19 vaccine. The analysis combined second doses at about 4 or about 12 weeks. Germline-derived CDR1 and CDR2 are SEHNR and FQNEAQ (reference sequence). The CDR3 loop spans 13 amino acids. V was shortened by 3 bases and J by 7 bases, with 12 bases between the two germline ends. Repertoires were generated with immunoSEQ multiplex PCR, while TCRdb's copy carries only in-frame clones and drops some. The sample has some 130,000 clones; 87% are singletons. The chain combines TRBV7-9 with TRBJ1-2, with TRBD1 as a possible D gene (5 bases). This material consisted of peripheral blood, taken 28 days after the second AZD1222 dose. This sequence originates from an adult who received the AZD1222 COVID-19 vaccine. The CDR3 loop is CASSFSGQAGYTF. The DNA of the CDR3 is TGTGCCAGCAGCTTCTCAGGGCAAGCTGGCTACACCTTC.